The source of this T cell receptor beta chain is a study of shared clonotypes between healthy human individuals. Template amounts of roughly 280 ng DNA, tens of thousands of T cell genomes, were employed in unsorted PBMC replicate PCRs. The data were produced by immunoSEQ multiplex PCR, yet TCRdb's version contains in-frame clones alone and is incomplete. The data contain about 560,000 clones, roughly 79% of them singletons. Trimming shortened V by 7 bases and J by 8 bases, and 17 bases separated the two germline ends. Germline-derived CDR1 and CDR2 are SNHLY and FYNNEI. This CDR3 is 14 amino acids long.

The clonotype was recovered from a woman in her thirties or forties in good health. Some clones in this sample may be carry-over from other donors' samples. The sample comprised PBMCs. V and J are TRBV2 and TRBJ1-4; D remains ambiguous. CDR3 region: CASNLGMLGEKLFF. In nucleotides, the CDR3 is TGTGCCAGCAACCTGGGGATGCTTGGAGAAAAACTGTTTTTT.